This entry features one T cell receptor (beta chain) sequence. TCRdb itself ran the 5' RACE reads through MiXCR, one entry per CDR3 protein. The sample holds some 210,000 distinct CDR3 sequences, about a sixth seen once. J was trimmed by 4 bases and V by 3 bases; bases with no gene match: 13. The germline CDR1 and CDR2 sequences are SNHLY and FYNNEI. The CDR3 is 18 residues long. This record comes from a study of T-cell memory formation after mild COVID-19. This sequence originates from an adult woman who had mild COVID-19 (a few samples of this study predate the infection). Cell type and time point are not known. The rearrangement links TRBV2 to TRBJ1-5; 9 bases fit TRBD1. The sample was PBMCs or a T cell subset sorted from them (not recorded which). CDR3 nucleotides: TGTGCCAGCAGTGATGTCCCCGGGACAGGGAACTATAATCAGCCCCAGCATTTT. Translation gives CASSDVPGTGNYNQPQHF. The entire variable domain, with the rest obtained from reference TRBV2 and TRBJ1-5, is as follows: EPEVTQTPSHQVTQMGQEVILRCVPISNHLYFYWYRQILGQKVEFLVSFYNNEISEKSEIFDDQFSVERPDGSNFTLKIRSTKLEDSAMYFCASSDVPGTGNYNQPQHFGDGTRLSIL.